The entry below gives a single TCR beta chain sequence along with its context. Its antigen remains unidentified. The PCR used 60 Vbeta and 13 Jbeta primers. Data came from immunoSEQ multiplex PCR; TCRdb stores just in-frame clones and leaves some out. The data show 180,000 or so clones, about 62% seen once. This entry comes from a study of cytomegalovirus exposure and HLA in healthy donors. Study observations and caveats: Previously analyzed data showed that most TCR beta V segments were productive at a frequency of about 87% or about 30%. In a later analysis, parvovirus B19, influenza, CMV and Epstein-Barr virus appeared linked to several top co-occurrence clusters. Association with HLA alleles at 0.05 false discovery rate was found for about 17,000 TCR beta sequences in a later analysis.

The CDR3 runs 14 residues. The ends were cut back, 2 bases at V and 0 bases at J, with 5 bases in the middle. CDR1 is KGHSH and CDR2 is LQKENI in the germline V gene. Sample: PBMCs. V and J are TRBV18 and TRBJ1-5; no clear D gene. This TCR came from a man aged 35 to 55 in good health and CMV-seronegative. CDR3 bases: TGTGCCAGCTCACCAACAGATAGCAATCAGCCCCAGCATTTT. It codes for CASSPTDSNQPQHF.